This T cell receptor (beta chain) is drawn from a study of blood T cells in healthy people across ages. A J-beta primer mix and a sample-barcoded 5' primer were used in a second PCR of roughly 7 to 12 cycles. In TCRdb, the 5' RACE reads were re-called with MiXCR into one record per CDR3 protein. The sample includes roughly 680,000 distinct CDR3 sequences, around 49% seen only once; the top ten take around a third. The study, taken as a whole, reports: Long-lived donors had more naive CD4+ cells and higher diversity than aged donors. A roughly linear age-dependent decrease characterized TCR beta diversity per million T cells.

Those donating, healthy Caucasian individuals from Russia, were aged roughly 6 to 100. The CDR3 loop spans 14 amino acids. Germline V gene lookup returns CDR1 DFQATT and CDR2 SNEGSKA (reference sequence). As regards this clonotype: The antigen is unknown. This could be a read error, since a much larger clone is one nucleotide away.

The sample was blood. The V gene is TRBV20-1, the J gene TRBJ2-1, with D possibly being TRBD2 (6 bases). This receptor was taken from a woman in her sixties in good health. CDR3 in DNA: TGCAGTGCCGTAAATCTAGCGAACTACAATGAGCGGTTCTTC. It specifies CSAVNLANYNERFF.